Shown below are 31 T cell receptor beta chains from a single sample sequenced in a study of blood T cell repertoires in COVID-19. The repertoire was sequenced with immunoSEQ multiplex PCR; TCRdb's copy has only in-frame clones and lacks some. The sample holds a few hundred thousand clones, 90% seen once. What was sequenced was peripheral blood. These receptors came from a woman aged 60-70 years with COVID-19, enrolled during active disease.

Details on this clone: This CDR3 is missing its conserved last phenylalanine or tryptophan, likely due to a read error. The DNA is omitted, as the CDR3 cannot be located on it reliably, and the CDR3 follows TCRdb's listing. The rearrangement links TRBV6-2 or TRBV6-3 to TRBJ1-1; the table's TRBD1 call for D was not verified on the DNA. The germline gives CDR1 MNHEY, CDR2 SVGEGT. Both ends counted, the CDR3 spans 12 residues. CDR3 amino acids: CASSYSRAGQVV.

The chain couples TRBV3-1 (or the pseudogene TRBV3-2) to TRBJ1-1; the match to TRBD1 covers 9 bases. Trimming took 1 base from V and 10 from J; bases not matched to a gene: 4. The germline V gene has CDR1 LGHDT and CDR2 YNNKEL (reference sequence). This CDR3 has 13 residues. CDR3 region: CASSQGQGVRAFF. In DNA, the CDR3 is TGTGCCAGCAGCCAAGGACAGGGGGTACGAGCTTTCTTT.

This clone was seen only once. The chain carries TRBV4-1 and TRBJ2-1; TRBD2 matches 7 bases. The trim removed 0 bases at V and 10 bases at J, leaving 9 bases unmatched. The CDR3 consists of 15 residues. CDR1 and CDR2 from the germline V gene are MGHRA and YSYEKL. The CDR3, as DNA: TGCGCCAGCAGCCAAGATTGGGGAGGGGCGGGCGAGCAGTTCTTC. This sequence encodes CASSQDWGGAGEQFF.

J is TRBJ1-5 and V is TRBV6-5; perhaps TRBD1 as D (6 bases). Germline CDR1 reads MNHEY; CDR2 reads SVGAGI. This CDR3 is built from 15 residues. V shed 7 bases and J shed 2 bases, with 15 bases lying between them. CDR3 loop: CASNLGAGRNQPQHF. CDR3 sequence (DNA): TGTGCCAGCAATCTGGGGGCAGGGCGCAATCAGCCCCAGCATTTT.

The CDR3 DNA sequence: TGTGCCAGCACCCTGGCGAGGCAAGAGACCCAGTACTTC. Translating gives CASTLARQETQYF. The rearrangement uses TRBV12-3 or TRBV12-4 and TRBJ2-5; no clear D gene. The CDR3 totals 13 residues. Trimming shortened V by 7 bases and J by 2 bases, and 11 bases separated the two germline ends.

CDR3 sequence: CASSDLGHSSYTEAFF. The CDR3 DNA is TGTGCCAGCAGTGATTTAGGACACTCCAGCTACACTGAAGCTTTCTTT. V and J are TRBV2 and TRBJ1-1, with D maybe TRBD1 (5 bases). CDR1 SNHLY and CDR2 FYNNEI come from the germline V gene. This CDR3 region has 16 residues. V was clipped by 3 bases and J by 3 bases, with 17 bases between them.

This chain connects TRBV25-1 to TRBJ2-7; 8 bases agree with TRBD2. The CDR3 extends over 15 amino acids. V was pared by 0 bases and J by 5 bases, with 6 bases of the junction left unmatched. Germline V gives CDR1 MGHDK, CDR2 SYGVNS. This CDR3 reads CASSEYRGGGDEQYF. As DNA, the CDR3 is TGTGCCAGCAGTGAATACCGGGGGGGCGGCGACGAGCAGTACTTC.

J is TRBJ2-3 and V is TRBV10-3, with TRBD1 matching over 8 bases. The CDR3 length is 12 residues. The trim removed 5 bases at V and 10 bases at J, leaving 5 bases unmatched. CDR1 and CDR2 from the germline V gene are ENHRY and SYGVKD. CDR3 coding DNA: TGTGCCATCAGTCCCGACAGGGGCGCGCAGTATTTT. This gives the protein CAISPDRGAQYF.

CDR3 in DNA: TGCGCCAGCAGCCAACCACTCCGGGCGGGAATGGCCTCCTACGAGCAGTACTTC. Protein: CASSQPLRAGMASYEQYF. The chain links TRBV4-1 to TRBJ2-7; the D gene is possibly TRBD2 (6 bases). Germline V gives CDR1 MGHRA, CDR2 YSYEKL. V shed 2 bases and J shed 0 bases, with 20 bases lying between them. The CDR3 runs 18 residues.

The gene calls are TRBV5-4 and TRBJ2-5; TRBD2 agrees at 10 bases. The ends lost 3 bases at V and 3 bases at J; junction bases unmatched: 2. The germline gives CDR1 SGHNT, CDR2 YYREEE (reference sequence). CDR3 length: 14 amino acids. For the CDR3, the DNA is TGTGCCAGCAGCTCAGGACTAGCGGAAGAGACCCAGTACTTC. It is translated as CASSSGLAEETQYF.

The CDR3 here is CASSLTGHRTGELFF. CDR3 sequence (DNA): TGTGCCAGCAGTCTAACAGGGCACCGGACCGGGGAGCTGTTTTTT. V gene TRBV5-5 combines with J gene TRBJ2-2; D might be TRBD1 (6 bases). Per germline, CDR1 SGHKS and CDR2 YYEKEE (reference sequence). The CDR3 has 15 amino acids. V lost 5 bases to trimming and J lost 5 bases, with 16 bases between them.

The rearrangement links TRBV9 to TRBJ2-1; maybe TRBD2 (6 bases). Germline assignment: CDR1 SGDLS and CDR2 YYNGEE. The CDR3 is made up of 14 amino acids. V lost 4 bases to trimming and J lost 3 bases, with 11 bases between them. The DNA for the CDR3 is TGTGCCAGCAGCCCAGGGACTGACTACAATGAGCAGTTCTTC. Translation gives CASSPGTDYNEQFF.

V is TRBV7-3 and J is TRBJ1-2, with a weak D call TRBD1 (5 bases). CDR1 SGHTA and CDR2 FQGTGA come from the germline V gene. V was trimmed by 5 bases and J by 8 bases, leaving 15 bases between them. The length of the CDR3 is 13 residues. CDR3 sequence (DNA): TGTGCCAGCAGCAAGGACCCAGGGTACGGCTACACCTTC. Protein: CASSKDPGYGYTF.

The V gene is TRBV6-6, the J gene TRBJ2-7, with D unclear. This CDR3 region has 15 residues. Trimming cost V 0 bases and J 0 bases, with 9 bases left between them. Germline lookup yields CDR1 MNHNY and CDR2 SVGAGI (reference sequence). The CDR3 coding sequence is TGTGCCAGCAGTTACTCTGAGATCGGCTCCTACGAGCAGTACTTC. This sequence encodes CASSYSEIGSYEQYF.

This clone has more than one count but fewer than ten. The chain recombines TRBV15 with TRBJ1-2; D perhaps matches TRBD1 (6 bases). The V end lost 0 bases, the J end lost 5 bases, and 13 bases lay between the germline ends. Germline assignment: CDR1 LNHNV and CDR2 YYDKDF (reference sequence). CDR3 length: 15 amino acids. CDR3 nucleotide sequence: TGTGCCACCAGCAGAGAAACCGGGACAAGGTATGGCTACACCTTC. Protein product: CATSRETGTRYGYTF.

This chain uses TRBV7-2 with TRBJ2-7; 9 bases are shared with TRBD1. The CDR3 length is 14 residues. In germline, CDR1 is SGHTA, CDR2 FQGNSA. J was trimmed by 3 bases and V by 5 bases; bases with no gene match: 5. CDR3 coding DNA: TGTGCCAGCAGCCATCCGACAGGGGGCTACGAGCAGTACTTC. This codes for CASSHPTGGYEQYF.

This clone has a single count. The rearrangement links TRBV9 to TRBJ1-6; D is perhaps TRBD1 (5 bases). Looked up from germline, CDR1 is SGDLS and CDR2 is YYNGEE. The V gene lost 0 bases and the J gene lost 8 bases, with 12 bases spanning the gap. The CDR3 is 15 amino acids. The CDR3 loop is CASSVDDGGYSPLHF. The DNA of the CDR3 is TGTGCCAGCAGCGTAGATGACGGGGGATATTCACCCCTCCACTTT.

The V and J genes are TRBV11-3 and TRBJ1-1; D remains unclear. The CDR3 covers 13 residues. V was shortened by 6 bases and J by 3 bases, with 11 bases between the two germline ends. The V gene's germline CDR1 is SGHNT and CDR2 YENEEA. The DNA of the CDR3 is TGTGCCAGCAGTTCGGAAGGAGACACTGAAGCTTTCTTT. It encodes CASSSEGDTEAFF.

In the case of this clone: Germline and junction disagree at one end, which may indicate a read error. V is TRBV15 and J is TRBJ2-5; 8 nucleotides line up with TRBD2. The CDR3 totals 15 residues. CDR1 LNHNV and CDR2 YYDKDF come from the germline V gene (reference sequence). DNA of the CDR3: TGTGCCACCAGCGGAGATCCCGGGAGGGGAGAGACCCAGTACTTC. It encodes CATSGDPGRGETQYF.

The chain's CDR3 is CASSKEGWDRNSNQPQHF. CDR3 coding DNA: TGTGCCAGCAGCAAAGAAGGGTGGGACAGAAATAGCAATCAGCCCCAGCATTTT. This chain uses TRBV21-1 with TRBJ1-5; the D call of TRBD1 is as the table states it, not checked on the DNA. TRBV21-1 is tagged as a pseudogene. The CDR3 runs to 18 residues.

The rearrangement uses TRBV18 and TRBJ2-5, with a weak D call TRBD2 (6 bases). Trimming cost V 8 bases and J 11 bases, with 24 bases left between them. Germline-derived CDR1 and CDR2 are KGHSH and LQKENI. This CDR3 contains 14 residues. The CDR3 DNA sequence: TGTGCCAGCACGTCAACCCGCGGGGACCCGAAGCAGTACTTC. It is translated as CASTSTRGDPKQYF.

The chain links TRBV3-1 (or the pseudogene TRBV3-2) to TRBJ2-4, with 7 nucleotides matching TRBD1. Germline assignment: CDR1 LGHDT and CDR2 YNNKEL (reference sequence). Trimming cost V 0 bases and J 4 bases; bases outside gene matches: 9. The CDR3 covers 17 residues. As DNA, the CDR3 is TGTGCCAGCAGCCAAGATATGGTTGGGACAGATAAAAACATTCAGTACTTC. Residues: CASSQDMVGTDKNIQYF.

The chain's CDR3 is CATEMGAKGHNEQFF. Written as DNA, the CDR3 is TGTGCCACTGAAATGGGGGCAAAGGGGCACAATGAGCAGTTCTTC. The rearrangement uses TRBV19 and TRBJ2-1; possible D gene TRBD1, 6 bases. Germline CDR1 LNHDA, CDR2 SQIVND (reference sequence). This CDR3 comprises 15 residues. With 10 bases removed from V and 5 bases from J, the gap between germline ends came to 21 bases.

V is TRBV9 and J is TRBJ2-1, with D perhaps matching TRBD2 (7 bases). The CDR3 runs 15 residues. The germline CDR1 and CDR2 sequences are SGDLS and YYNGEE. The V end lost 4 bases, the J end lost 8 bases, and 19 bases lay between the germline ends. In DNA form, the CDR3 reads TGTGCCAGCAGCCGGGGGCCAGCGGGGACTGATGAGCAGTTCTTC. It translates to CASSRGPAGTDEQFF.

The chain uses TRBV9 and TRBJ1-1; TRBD1 matches at 7 bases. The V and J ends lost 0 bases and 1 base, in that order; junction bases with no gene match: 15. Looked up from germline, CDR1 is SGDLS and CDR2 is YYNGEE. The CDR3 contains 19 residues. The chain's CDR3 is CASSVGQGGGQGRNTEAFF. CDR3 DNA: TGTGCCAGCAGCGTAGGGCAGGGGGGCGGTCAGGGCAGGAACACTGAAGCTTTCTTT.

The J gene is TRBJ1-1, the V gene TRBV20-1, with 7 bases identical to TRBD1. V was clipped by 3 bases and J by 5 bases; unmatched bases: 12. Germline V CDR1 and CDR2: DFQATT, SNEGSKA (reference sequence). The CDR3 has 15 amino acids. This CDR3 is CSASYGGQAQTEAFF. DNA for the CDR3: TGCAGTGCTAGTTATGGAGGACAGGCGCAAACTGAAGCTTTCTTT.

The V and J genes are TRBV19 and TRBJ1-4; TRBD1 matches 9 bases. This CDR3 comprises 15 residues. Unmatched junction bases numbered 8, after V lost 6 bases and J lost 6 bases. Germline V gene lookup returns CDR1 LNHDA and CDR2 SQIVND (reference sequence). Written as DNA, the CDR3 is TGTGCCAGTAGCACGTCGGGACAGGGTTATGAAAAACTGTTTTTT. It encodes CASSTSGQGYEKLFF.

The chain is built from TRBV5-8 and TRBJ2-2; 7 bases agree with TRBD1. Germline V gene data show CDR1 as SGHTS and CDR2 as YDEGEE. The CDR3 totals 14 residues. J gave up 1 base and V 5 bases, and 2 bases lay outside the gene matches. CDR3 in amino acids: CASRRTGNTGELFF. CDR3 coding DNA: TGTGCCAGCAGACGGACAGGGAACACCGGGGAGCTGTTTTTT.

The J gene is TRBJ1-4, the V gene TRBV7-9, with 9 bases matching TRBD1. J gave up 7 bases and V 5 bases, and 5 bases lay outside the gene matches. Germline CDR1 is SEHNR and CDR2 is FQNEAQ (reference sequence). The CDR3 is 14 amino acids. This chain's CDR3 is CASSVDRGGEKLFF. The CDR3 DNA follows: TGTGCCAGCAGCGTCGACAGGGGGGGTGAAAAACTGTTTTTT. The full variable domain, its missing parts supplied by reference TRBV7-9 and TRBJ1-4, is DTGVSQNPRHKITKRGQNVTFRCDPISEHNRLYWYRQTLGQGPEFLTYFQNEAQLEKSRLLSDRFSAERPKGSFSTLEIQRTEQGDSAMYLCASSVDRGGEKLFFGSGTQLSVL.

This clone was picked up a small number of times. This sequence joins TRBV11-1 and TRBJ1-6; TRBD1 aligns across 8 bases. This CDR3 has 14 amino acids. Trimming removed 5 bases from V and 5 bases from J; junction bases left unmatched: 2. Germline CDR1 reads SGHAT; CDR2 reads FQDESV (reference sequence). The CDR3 reads CASSLQGDNSPLHF. CDR3 in DNA: TGTGCCAGCAGCCTACAGGGGGATAATTCACCCCTCCACTTT.

This clone has just one count. The V and J genes are TRBV11-2 and TRBJ1-4; the match to TRBD1 covers 9 bases. The germline CDR1 and CDR2 sequences are SGHAT and FQNNGV. V was clipped by 1 base and J by 4 bases; unmatched bases: 1. CDR3 length: 15 amino acids. The CDR3 DNA follows: TGTGCCAGCAGCTTAGGGGACAGGGATAATGAAAAACTGTTTTTT. Protein: CASSLGDRDNEKLFF.